This passage covers 20 T cell receptor beta chains from one sample sequenced in a study of T cells in Graves' hyperthyroidism and ophthalmopathy. Researchers amplified the TCR beta CDR3 regions from RNA transcripts. In the first-round RT-PCR of the TCR CDR3, the HTBI primer set was used. TCRdb used MiXCR to reprocess the multiplex PCR reads, holding one entry per CDR3 protein. The profile shows fewer than 750,000 distinct CDR3 sequences, roughly 14% of them singletons. Sequencing used blood. Receptors were obtained from a woman between 35 and 50 years old with Graves' ophthalmopathy.

This clonotype has ten or more counts. This sequence joins TRBV20-1 and TRBJ2-5; 15 positions agree with TRBD2. The CDR3 is 17 residues long. After removal of 0 bases from V and 1 base from J, the junction contained 3 bases not matched to a gene. CDR1 is DFQATT, CDR2 SNEGSKA, per germline (reference sequence). CDR3 protein: CSARDGTSGRTQETQYF. In DNA form, the CDR3 reads TGCAGTGCTAGAGATGGGACTAGCGGGAGGACCCAAGAGACCCAGTACTTC.

This clonotype was recorded at least ten times. The chain uses TRBV6-2 or TRBV6-3 and TRBJ2-7; TRBD2 aligns across 7 bases. Germline lookup yields CDR1 MNHEY and CDR2 SVGEGT. J lost 5 bases, V lost 2 bases, and 6 bases had no gene match. CDR3 length: 14 residues. CDR3 amino acids: CASSYGAGVNEQYF. The CDR3 nucleotides read TGTGCCAGCAGTTACGGGGCGGGAGTGAACGAGCAGTACTTC.

This clonotype was detected many times. The rearrangement joins TRBV28 to TRBJ1-6; D gene unclear. CDR3 length: 18 residues. The germline gives CDR1 MDHEN, CDR2 SYDVKM. Trimming left V 6 bases short and J 3 bases short, with 21 bases between. The CDR3 is CASSSPHSAELYNSPLHF. CDR3 nucleotide sequence: TGTGCCAGCAGCTCCCCCCACAGCGCTGAACTCTATAATTCACCCCTCCACTTT. The complete variable domain, with remaining parts taken from reference TRBV28 and TRBJ1-6, reads DVKVTQSSRYLVKRTGEKVFLECVQDMDHENMFWYRQDPGLGLRLIYFSYDVKMKEKGDIPEGYSVSREKKERFSLILESASTNQTSMYLCASSSPHSAELYNSPLHFGNGTRLTVT.

The CDR3 region has the DNA TGTGCCAGCATTGAGGGAGCTTACGAGCAGTACTTC. As protein: CASIEGAYEQYF. The V gene is TRBV2, the J gene TRBJ2-7; possible D gene TRBD2, 5 bases. The CDR3 sequence is 12 residues long. Germline V gene lookup returns CDR1 SNHLY and CDR2 FYNNEI. V shed 7 bases and J shed 4 bases, with 11 bases lying between them.

This clonotype appeared many times. The V gene is TRBV12-3 or TRBV12-4, the J gene TRBJ2-5, with D possibly matching TRBD1 (6 bases). With 1 base removed from V and 4 bases from J, the gap between germline ends came to 13 bases. There are 15 residues in the CDR3. The CDR3 protein is CASSLGSLGGETQYF. The DNA of the CDR3 is TGTGCCAGCAGTTTAGGGTCGCTAGGGGGAGAGACCCAGTACTTC.

This clonotype showed up many times. The V and J genes are TRBV20-1 and TRBJ2-5; D unclear. Germline CDR1 is DFQATT and CDR2 is SNEGSKA (reference sequence). The CDR3 extends over 19 amino acids. Trimming removed 2 bases from V and 2 bases from J, with 27 bases in between. The CDR3 nucleotides are TGCAGTGCTAGACCCCTAATCATAGATTGGGTTTCGCATCAAGAGACCCAGTACTTC. This codes for CSARPLIIDWVSHQETQYF.

The chain employs TRBV11-1 and TRBJ2-2, with 12 nucleotides matching TRBD2. Germline V gene data show CDR1 as SGHAT and CDR2 as FQDESV (reference sequence). The CDR3 totals 16 residues. V gave up 4 bases and J gave up 3 bases; unmatched junction bases: 3. The chain's CDR3 is CASSSSGRGHTGELFF. The CDR3 DNA reads as TGTGCCAGCAGCTCTAGCGGGAGGGGGCACACCGGGGAGCTGTTTTTT.

The sample holds many counts of this clonotype. This chain uses TRBV15 with TRBJ2-5; TRBD1 might be the D (6 bases). Germline V lookup: CDR1 LNHNV, CDR2 YYDKDF (reference sequence). The CDR3 spans 15 residues. Trimming took off 2 bases at V and 0 bases at J, with 10 bases between the two ends. The CDR3 DNA reads as TGTGCCACCAGCAGAAGACAGGTGAACCAAGAGACCCAGTACTTC. Translation gives CATSRRQVNQETQYF.

Ten or more counts support this clonotype. The chain uses TRBV12-3 or TRBV12-4 and TRBJ2-7, with a tentative D call TRBD1 (6 bases). With 5 bases removed from V and 4 bases from J, the gap between germline ends came to 12 bases. The CDR3 has 13 amino acids. CDR3 in DNA: TGTGCCAGCAGTCTCAGGACAGAATACGAGCAGTACTTC. Protein product: CASSLRTEYEQYF.

In this sample, this clonotype turned up many times. V and J are TRBV6-1 and TRBJ1-5; 7 bases line up with TRBD1. Trimming took 10 bases from V and 6 from J; bases not matched to a gene: 9. The CDR3 extends over 13 amino acids. CDR1 and CDR2 from the germline V gene are MNHNS and SASEGT. This CDR3 reads CAIDRVRGQPQHF. The CDR3 DNA sequence: TGTGCCATCGACAGGGTGAGGGGTCAGCCCCAGCATTTT.

This clonotype has only a few counts. The J gene is TRBJ2-2, the V gene TRBV2; D perhaps matches TRBD1 (5 bases). Looked up from germline, CDR1 is SNHLY and CDR2 is FYNNEI. The germline V and J ends were trimmed by 2 bases and 5 bases, with 6 bases remaining between them. CDR3 length equals 13 residues. CDR3 sequence: CASSERGTGELFF. The CDR3 bases are TGTGCCAGCAGTGAAAGGGGAACCGGGGAGCTGTTTTTT.

This clonotype was observed many times. The J gene is TRBJ2-7, the V gene TRBV25-1; 13 nucleotides line up with TRBD2. The germline V gene encodes CDR1 MGHDK and CDR2 SYGVNS. J gave up 4 bases and V 3 bases, and 3 bases lay outside the gene matches. The CDR3 runs to 15 residues. The CDR3 here is CASSDSLAGGYEQYF. For the CDR3, the DNA is TGTGCCAGCAGTGACTCACTAGCGGGAGGGTACGAGCAGTACTTC.

This clonotype was seen at least ten times. J is TRBJ1-1 and V is TRBV11-3, with TRBD1 matching 7 bases. Per the germline V gene, CDR1 is SGHNT and CDR2 is YENEEA. The CDR3 runs 14 residues. Trimming at V came to 2 bases and at J to 6 bases, leaving 6 bases not matched to a gene. The CDR3 DNA sequence: TGTGCCAGCAGCTTACCCACAGGGGCGGCTGAAGCTTTCTTT. Amino acids: CASSLPTGAAEAFF.

This clonotype was counted ten times or more. The chain joins TRBV6-2 or TRBV6-3 to TRBJ1-1; the match to TRBD1 covers 12 bases. The CDR3 totals 16 residues. The junction had 6 bases not matched to a gene; V was cut back by 2 bases and J by 5 bases. Germline V gene data show CDR1 as MNHEY and CDR2 as SVGEGT. CDR3 protein: CASSYGTGGSGTEAFF. The CDR3 nucleotides read TGTGCCAGCAGTTACGGGACAGGGGGCAGTGGTACTGAAGCTTTCTTT.

This clonotype showed up many times. The V gene is TRBV10-3, the J gene TRBJ2-7, with TRBD2 matching over 14 bases. There are 14 residues in the CDR3. Germline V gene data show CDR1 as ENHRY and CDR2 as SYGVKD. J was trimmed by 6 bases and V by 4 bases; bases with no gene match: 2. The CDR3 is CAISGGLAGVEQYF. The CDR3 DNA is TGTGCCATCAGTGGGGGACTAGCGGGAGTCGAGCAGTACTTC.

This clonotype was counted many times. The chain has TRBV27 and TRBJ2-5; weak D call: TRBD1 (5 bases). From germline, CDR1 is MNHEY and CDR2 SMNVEV (reference sequence). Trimming shortened V by 5 bases and J by 2 bases, and 18 bases separated the two germline ends. This CDR3 contains 16 residues. CDR3 amino acids: CASSTVQRPGQETQYF. As DNA, the CDR3 is TGTGCCAGCAGTACCGTACAGAGGCCAGGGCAAGAGACCCAGTACTTC.

The chain links TRBV27 to TRBJ1-4; D uncertain. Germline CDR1 MNHEY, CDR2 SMNVEV (reference sequence). CDR3 length: 14 amino acids. Trimming stripped 1 base from V and 2 bases from J, with 5 bases between. As DNA, the CDR3 is TGTGCCAGCAGTTTATGGGGTACTAATGAAAAACTGTTTTTT. It specifies CASSLWGTNEKLFF.

This clonotype was observed a few times. This rearrangement joins TRBV18 to TRBJ1-1; D is unresolved. CDR3 length: 12 amino acids. V was trimmed by 3 bases and J by 7 bases, leaving 9 bases between them. Germline CDR1 is KGHSH and CDR2 is LQKENI. The CDR3 is CASSPTRGEAFF. The CDR3 DNA sequence: TGTGCCAGCTCACCGACACGGGGTGAAGCTTTCTTT.

This clonotype was detected a few times. V usage is TRBV5-1 and J usage is TRBJ2-1; perhaps TRBD1 as D (6 bases). Trimming cost V 1 base and J 8 bases, with 19 bases left between them. The CDR3 sequence is 16 residues long. Germline V gene lookup returns CDR1 SGHRS and CDR2 YFSETQ. The CDR3 reads CASSLWETGTLDEQFF. For the CDR3, the DNA is TGCGCCAGCAGCTTGTGGGAGACAGGCACTTTAGATGAGCAGTTCTTC.

The sample holds many counts of this clonotype. The V call is TRBV7-6, the J call TRBJ2-5, with TRBD2 matching over 10 bases. The CDR3 runs 18 residues. With 1 base clipped from V and 1 base from J, the junction kept 9 bases outside the gene matches. Germline lookup yields CDR1 SGHVS and CDR2 FNYEAQ. The CDR3 nucleotides read TGTGCCAGCAGCTTAGTTGTGGCTAGCGGGAGTTTCCAAGAGACCCAGTACTTC. It translates to CASSLVVASGSFQETQYF.